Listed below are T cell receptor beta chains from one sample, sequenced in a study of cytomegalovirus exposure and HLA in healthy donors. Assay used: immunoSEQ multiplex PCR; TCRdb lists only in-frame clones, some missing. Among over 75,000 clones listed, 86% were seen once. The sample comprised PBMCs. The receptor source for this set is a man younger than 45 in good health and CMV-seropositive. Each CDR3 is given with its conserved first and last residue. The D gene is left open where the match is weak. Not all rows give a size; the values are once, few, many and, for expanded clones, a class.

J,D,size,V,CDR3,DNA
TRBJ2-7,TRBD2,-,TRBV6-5,CATQTSGGYEQYF,TGTGCCACCCAGACTAGCGGAGGGTACGAGCAGTACTTC
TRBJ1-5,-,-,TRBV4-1,CASSQGTGTSNQPQHF,TGCGCCAGCAGCCAAGGAACAGGGACAAGCAATCAGCCCCAGCATTTT
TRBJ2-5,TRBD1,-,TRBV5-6,CASSFRQGAVGQETQYF,TGTGCCAGCAGCTTCAGACAGGGGGCTGTCGGGCAAGAGACCCAGTACTTC
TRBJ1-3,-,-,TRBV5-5,CASSYDRTHTIYF,TGTGCCAGCAGCTATGACAGGACCCACACCATATATTTT
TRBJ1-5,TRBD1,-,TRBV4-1,CASSQQGDQPQHF,TGCGCCAGCAGCCAACAGGGGGATCAGCCCCAGCATTTT
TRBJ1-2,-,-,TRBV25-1,CASSVFAGGYTF,TGTGCCAGCAGCGTATTTGCGGGTGGCTACACCTTC
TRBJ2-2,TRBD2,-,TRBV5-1,CASGPSGNTGELFF,TGCGCCAGCGGACCTAGCGGTAACACCGGGGAGCTGTTTTTT
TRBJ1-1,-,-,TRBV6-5,CASIPGGYTEAFF,TGTGCCAGCATTCCCGGGGGGTACACTGAAGCTTTCTTT
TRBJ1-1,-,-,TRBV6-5,CASSYSVQGNTEAFF,TGTGCCAGCAGTTACTCAGTCCAGGGTAACACTGAAGCTTTCTTT
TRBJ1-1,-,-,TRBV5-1,CASSWEGQSEAFF,TGCGCCAGCAGCTGGGAAGGACAGTCTGAAGCTTTCTTT
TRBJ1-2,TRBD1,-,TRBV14,CASSRLPGGLNYGYTF,TGTGCCAGCAGCCGGCTACCAGGGGGCCTAAACTATGGCTACACCTTC
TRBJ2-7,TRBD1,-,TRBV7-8,CASSTDRGRGNEQYF,TGTGCCAGCAGCACGGACAGGGGCAGAGGCAACGAGCAGTACTTC
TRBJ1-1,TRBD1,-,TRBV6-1,CASRIDRDTEAFF,TGTGCCAGCAGAATAGACAGGGACACTGAAGCTTTCTTT
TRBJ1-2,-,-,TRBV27,CASSSYLTGGVKDYGYTF,TGTGCCAGCAGTTCCTACCTCACGGGGGGGGTGAAGGACTATGGCTACACCTTC
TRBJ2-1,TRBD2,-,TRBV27,CASNRLAGVNEQFF,TGTGCCAGCAACAGACTAGCGGGAGTCAATGAGCAGTTCTTC
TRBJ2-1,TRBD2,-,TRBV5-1,CASSLDPSGSYNEQFF,TGCGCCAGCAGCTTGGACCCTAGCGGGAGCTACAATGAGCAGTTCTTC
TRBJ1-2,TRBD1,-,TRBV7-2,CASSFRTGGDYGYTF,TGTGCCAGCAGCTTCCGGACAGGGGGCGACTATGGCTACACCTTC
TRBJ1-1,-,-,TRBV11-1,CASSPTGYAEAFF,TGTGCCAGCAGCCCCACAGGGTACGCTGAAGCTTTCTTT
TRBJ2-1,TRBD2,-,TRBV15,CATSRPGLAYNEQFF,TGTGCCACCAGCAGACCGGGACTAGCGTACAATGAGCAGTTCTTC
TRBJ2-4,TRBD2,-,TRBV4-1,CASSPGLGQAKNIQYF,TGCGCCAGCAGCCCGGGACTAGGCCAAGCCAAAAACATTCAGTACTTC
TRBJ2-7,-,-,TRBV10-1,CASSDRAYEQYF,TGCGCCAGCAGTGACCGGGCCTACGAGCAGTACTTC
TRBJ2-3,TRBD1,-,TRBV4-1,CASSRRQGAGTDTQYF,TGCGCCAGCAGCCGACGACAGGGGGCCGGCACAGATACGCAGTATTTT
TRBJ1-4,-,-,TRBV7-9,CASSLSRFLNEKLFF,TGTGCCAGCAGCTTAAGTCGATTCCTAAATGAAAAACTGTTTTTT
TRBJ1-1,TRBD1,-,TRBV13,CASSPPPGTAEVTEAFF,TGTGCCAGCAGCCCACCCCCAGGGACAGCTGAGGTCACTGAAGCTTTCTTT
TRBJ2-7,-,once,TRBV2,CASSPGGQKTYEQYF,TGTGCCAGCAGCCCCGGGGGACAGAAAACCTACGAGCAGTACTTC
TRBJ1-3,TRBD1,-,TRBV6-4,CASSDRDREVGNTIYF,TGTGCCAGCAGTGACCGCGACAGGGAGGTTGGAAACACCATATATTTT
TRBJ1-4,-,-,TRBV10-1,CASSESTRVQKLFF,TGCGCCAGCAGTGAGTCGACTCGGGTGCAAAAACTGTTTTTT
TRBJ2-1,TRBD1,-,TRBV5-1,CASSSQGAGNEQFF,TGCGCCAGCAGCTCACAGGGGGCGGGCAATGAGCAGTTCTTC
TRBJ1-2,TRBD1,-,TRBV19,CASSLTGGASYGYTF,TGTGCCAGTAGTCTGACAGGGGGCGCGTCCTATGGCTACACCTTC
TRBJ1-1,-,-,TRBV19,CASSTRRSEDTEAFF,TGTGCCAGTAGTACCCGACGGTCCGAGGACACTGAAGCTTTCTTT
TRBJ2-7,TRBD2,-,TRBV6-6,CASSSSSGRAYEQYF,TGTGCCAGCAGTTCCTCTAGCGGGAGGGCCTACGAGCAGTACTTC
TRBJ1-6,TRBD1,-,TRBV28,CASISRGQGGDNSPLHF,TGTGCCAGCATTAGTCGGGGACAGGGGGGCGATAATTCACCCCTCCACTTT
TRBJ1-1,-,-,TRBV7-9,CASSLEEDTEAFF,TGTGCCAGCAGCTTAGAAGAGGACACTGAAGCTTTCTTT
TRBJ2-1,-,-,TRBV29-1,CSVPFGGIYNEQFF,TGCAGCGTACCATTCGGCGGGATCTACAATGAGCAGTTCTTC
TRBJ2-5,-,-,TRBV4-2,CASSQPGQQETQYF,TGTGCCAGCAGTCAACCGGGACAACAAGAGACCCAGTACTTC
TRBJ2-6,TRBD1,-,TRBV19,CASSIDTGGLSSGANVLTF,TGTGCCAGTAGTATAGATACAGGGGGCCTGAGCTCTGGGGCCAACGTCCTGACTTTC
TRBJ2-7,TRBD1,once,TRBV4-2,CASSQTGTGTEQYF,TGTGCCAGCAGCCAGACCGGGACAGGGACCGAGCAGTACTTC
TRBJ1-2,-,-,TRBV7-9,CASSLAPGIGYGYTF,TGTGCCAGCAGCTTAGCACCGGGGATCGGTTATGGCTACACCTTC
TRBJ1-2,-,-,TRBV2,CASTENYGYTF,TGTGCCAGTACAGAAAACTATGGCTACACCTTC
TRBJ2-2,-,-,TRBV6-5,CASSGWTGELFF,TGTGCCAGCAGCGGGTGGACCGGGGAGCTGTTTTTT
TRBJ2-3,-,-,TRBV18,CASSPAARSTDTQYF,TGTGCCAGCTCACCTGCGGCCAGAAGCACAGATACGCAGTATTTT
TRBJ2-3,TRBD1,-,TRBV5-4,CASSLAGTAGTDTQYF,TGTGCCAGCAGCTTGGCCGGGACAGCGGGCACAGATACGCAGTATTTT
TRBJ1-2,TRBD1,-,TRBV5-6,CASSTGDRGDRNRGYTF,TGTGCCAGCAGCACCGGGGACAGGGGAGACAGAAATCGTGGCTACACCTTC
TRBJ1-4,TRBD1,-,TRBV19,CASRNHRGRDEKLFF,TGTGCCAGTAGAAACCACAGGGGGCGAGATGAAAAACTGTTTTTT
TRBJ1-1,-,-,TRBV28,CASSHYPGGTEAFF,TGTGCTAGCAGTCATTATCCTGGAGGGACTGAAGCTTTCTTT
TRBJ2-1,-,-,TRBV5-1,CASSWGHYNEQFF,TGCGCCAGCAGCTGGGGACACTACAATGAGCAGTTCTTC
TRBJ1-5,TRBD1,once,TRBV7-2,CASSSWTGNGNQPQHF,TGTGCCAGCAGCTCCTGGACAGGGAACGGCAATCAGCCCCAGCATTTT
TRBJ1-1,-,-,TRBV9,CASSVSSDNEAFF,TGTGCCAGCAGCGTCTCGAGCGATAATGAAGCTTTCTTT
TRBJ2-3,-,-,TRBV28,CASSPPPGQKTSTDTQYF,TGTGCCAGCAGTCCCCCCCCCGGACAGAAAACTAGCACAGATACGCAGTATTTT
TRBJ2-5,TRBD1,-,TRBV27,CASSYRYRTGEQETQYF,TGTGCCAGCAGCTATAGATATCGGACAGGGGAACAAGAGACCCAGTACTTC
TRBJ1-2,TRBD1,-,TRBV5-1,CASSSTTGGVYGYTF,TGCGCCAGCAGCTCCACGACAGGGGGCGTCTATGGCTACACCTTC
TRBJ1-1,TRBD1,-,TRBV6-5,CASSWDRVTEAFF,TGTGCCAGCAGCTGGGACAGGGTGACTGAAGCTTTCTTT
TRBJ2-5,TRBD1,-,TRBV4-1,CASSHVGQVQETQYF,TGCGCCAGCAGCCACGTCGGACAGGTTCAAGAGACCCAGTACTTC
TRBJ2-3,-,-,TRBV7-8,CASSLAETTDTQYF,TGTGCCAGCAGCTTAGCGGAGACCACAGATACGCAGTATTTT